The sequence of this TCR beta chain was determined in a study of CD8+ T cells in alopecia areata. Whole-study results and caveats: Scalp clonality, along with expanded CD8+ clones among the top 100, was significantly decreased by tofacitinib. Numerous clones, expanded in lesions, remained in scalp and blood during tofacitinib.

Treatment denoted: oral pan-JAK inhibitor, 5-10 mg twice daily. In the case of this clone: What it binds is unknown.

Per the germline V gene, CDR1 is GTSNPN and CDR2 is SVGIG (reference sequence). V was shortened by 0 bases and J by 2 bases, with 10 bases between the two germline ends. The CDR3 length is 14 residues. cDNA reverse transcribed from extracted RNA served as the sequencing template. Method: immunoSEQ multiplex PCR; TCRdb's copy keeps in-frame clones and lacks some. The data contain 150,000 to 200,000 clones, under 60% of them seen just once; the ten biggest clones take up around 13%. This clonotype originated in a human donor with alopecia areata. The chain has TRBV30 and TRBJ2-5; D is possibly TRBD1 (6 bases). Sequenced here: CD8+ T cells sorted from blood, sampled at week 24, from a patient treated with tofacitinib. CDR3 nucleotide sequence: TGTGCCTGGAGTGTTGGGCAGGGGCAAGAGACCCAGTACTTC. Protein: CAWSVGQGQETQYF.